This T cell receptor (beta chain) was sequenced during a study of blood T cell repertoires in COVID-19. In the authors' methods: Estimation of nucleated cell counts relied on the amplification of reference gene primers. Assay: immunoSEQ multiplex PCR; the TCRdb copy retains only in-frame clones and omits some. V, J and clone size were drawn from that table, and D and trimming were deduced from the DNA. Of about 330,000 clones in the sample, 92% are singletons; the top ten hold approximately 18%. Participants had their cohort set by participant-reported clinical history. Recovery meant two consecutive negative NP/OP PCR tests, professional clearance, or resolved symptoms. The receptor was isolated from a woman aged 25 to 39 who had recovered from COVID-19. Sequenced sample: PBMCs or T cells enriched from blood (not recorded which).

CDR3 nucleotide sequence: TGCGCCAGCAGCCACGGGACAGGGGTCACAGATACGCAGTATTTT. It translates to CASSHGTGVTDTQYF. J is TRBJ2-3 and V is TRBV4-1; 10 nucleotides agree with TRBD1. The CDR3 is made up of 15 amino acids. J gave up 2 bases and V 3 bases, and 2 bases lay outside the gene matches. Per the germline V gene, CDR1 is MGHRA and CDR2 is YSYEKL.